Listed below are T cell receptor beta chains from one sample, sequenced in a study of blood T cell repertoires in COVID-19. Clones were read by immunoSEQ multiplex PCR, and TCRdb kept only the in-frame ones, dropping some. Of 300,000 to 350,000 clones listed, roughly 90% are singletons. Sequencing was performed on PBMCs or T cells enriched from blood (not recorded which). These receptors came from a woman aged 30 to 39 who had been exposed to COVID-19. Both conserved end residues are trimmed from each CDR3.

CDR3aa | j_gene | v_gene
ASSLGLAGGFGDTQY | TRBJ2-3 | TRBV9
ASSATGNSNQPQH | TRBJ1-5 | TRBV9
ASSTLDSNEQF | TRBJ2-1 | TRBV6-6
ASSPLPRTGGDEQY | TRBJ2-7 | TRBV18
ASQVSPTGNQPQH | TRBJ1-5 | TRBV19
ASRSLAGGEQY | TRBJ2-7 | TRBV10-1
ASTGGGGPAGSLH | TRBJ1-6 | TRBV19
ASSLRPEPNNEQF | TRBJ2-1 | TRBV7-9
ASSRGTGGYGYT | TRBJ1-2 | TRBV27
ASSFLGQRSSYEQY | TRBJ2-7 | TRBV11-3
ASSLAILASGNTIY | TRBJ1-3 | TRBV5-8
AISDPTSGRAVEQF | TRBJ2-1 | TRBV10-3
ASRRRDSVYEKLF | TRBJ1-4 | TRBV7-8
ASLAGDRNEQF | TRBJ2-1 | TRBV30
ASSLGRQGAVQPQH | TRBJ1-5 | TRBV19
ASSPGGNQPQH | TRBJ1-5 | TRBV18
ASEMTLSGNQPQH | TRBJ1-5 | TRBV28
ASSTPASGRTYEQY | TRBJ2-7 | TRBV19
ASSPGQGADTQY | TRBJ2-3 | TRBV18
ASRTGGDTDTQY | TRBJ2-3 | TRBV6-5
ASSQEVGGTGSNYGYT | TRBJ1-2 | TRBV4-2
ATSGGGGGRETQY | TRBJ2-5 | TRBV24-1
AWARGAADYNEQF | TRBJ2-1 | TRBV30
ASSERGQENQPQH | TRBJ1-5 | TRBV2
ASSAQGGTGRWISGANVLT | TRBJ2-6 | TRBV9
ASSQQGFGNTIY | TRBJ1-3 | TRBV27
ATDGWGPLPSPLH | TRBJ1-6 | TRBV28
ASSVEGPGGSFYDEQY | TRBJ2-7 | TRBV5-5
ASSATAFDYGYT | TRBJ1-2 | TRBV5-1